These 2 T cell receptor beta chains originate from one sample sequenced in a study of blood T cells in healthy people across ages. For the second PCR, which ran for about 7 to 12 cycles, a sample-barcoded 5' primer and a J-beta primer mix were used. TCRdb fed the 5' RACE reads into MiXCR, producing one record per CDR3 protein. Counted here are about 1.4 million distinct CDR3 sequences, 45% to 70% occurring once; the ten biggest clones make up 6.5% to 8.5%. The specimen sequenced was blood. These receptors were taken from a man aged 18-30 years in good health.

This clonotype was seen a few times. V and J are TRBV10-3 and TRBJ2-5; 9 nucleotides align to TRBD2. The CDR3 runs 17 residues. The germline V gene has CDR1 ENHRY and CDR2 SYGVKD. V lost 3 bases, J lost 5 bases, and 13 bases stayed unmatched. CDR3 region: CAISDPRTSASGETQYF. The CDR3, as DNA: TGTGCCATCAGTGATCCTCGGACTAGCGCGAGTGGCGAGACCCAGTACTTC.

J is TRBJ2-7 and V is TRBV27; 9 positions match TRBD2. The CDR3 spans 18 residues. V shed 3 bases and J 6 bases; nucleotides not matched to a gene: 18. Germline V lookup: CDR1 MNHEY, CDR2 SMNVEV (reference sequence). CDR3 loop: CASSLYLAGPPPQPEQYF. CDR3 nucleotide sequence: TGTGCCAGCAGTTTGTACCTAGCGGGACCCCCACCGCAGCCCGAGCAGTACTTC.